Sequencing of this T cell receptor (beta chain) was carried out in a study of shared clonotypes between healthy human individuals. Study at large: CD4 naive cells filled three plates per donor, CD4 memory three, CD8 naive two and CD8 memory one.

Naive CD8 cells, CD45RO-negative and positively selected for CCR7, excluded terminally differentiated effector memory CD45RA+ cells. Germline V CDR1 and CDR2: MGHRA, YSYEKL. CDR3 length: 15 amino acids. The ends were cut back, 0 bases at V and 0 bases at J, with 8 bases in the middle. Study outcomes and limitations: Roughly 5% of naive CD4 clonotypes were shared across a few donors. All-four-donor shared clonotypes had higher generation probabilities than non-shared clonotypes did.

Some clones are missing from TCRdb's copy, which holds only in-frame ones; the method was immunoSEQ multiplex PCR. The table includes nearly 600,000 clones, roughly 95% detected once. A word on this clone: Its antigen is not identified.

The TCR sequence derives from a woman aged 25-40 years in good health. Sequenced input: naive CD8+ T cells sorted from blood. The chain is built from TRBV4-1 and TRBJ1-1; no clear D. The CDR3 region has the DNA TGCGCCAGCAGCCAAGACCTCACTATGAACACTGAAGCTTTCTTT. Translating it yields CASSQDLTMNTEAFF.